These 32 T cell receptor beta chains originate from one sample sequenced in a study of radiotherapy plus CTLA-4 blockade in lung cancer. Data came from immunoSEQ multiplex PCR; TCRdb stores just in-frame clones and leaves some out. The sample yields tens of thousands of clones, 60% to 80% seen once. The specimen was peripheral blood, collected from a patient treated with radiotherapy plus ipilimumab. Source of these receptors: a human donor with non-small cell lung cancer whose response to radiotherapy plus ipilimumab could not be evaluated.

This sequence joins TRBV14 and TRBJ2-7; D is undetermined. The CDR3 length is 14 residues. Trimming removed 0 bases at V and 4 bases at J, with 10 bases between. Per germline, CDR1 SGHDN and CDR2 FVKESK. DNA for the CDR3: TGTGCCAGCAGCCAAGACCGCCAGTTATACGAGCAGTACTTC. Residues: CASSQDRQLYEQYF.

In its sample, this clone was seen once. The chain recombines TRBV2 with TRBJ2-5; TRBD2 aligns across 8 bases. The CDR3 runs 15 residues. V was pared by 10 bases and J by 1 base, with 11 bases of the junction left unmatched. CDR1 is SNHLY, CDR2 FYNNEI, per germline. The DNA of the CDR3 is TGTGCCACCCGGGCGCGGGAGGTCCCCCAAGAGACCCAGTACTTC. Amino acids: CATRAREVPQETQYF.

A note on this clone: Without the conserved terminal phenylalanine or tryptophan, this CDR3 likely stems from a read error. The V gene is TRBV15, the J gene TRBJ1-5; D is unclear. Germline assignment: CDR1 LNHNV and CDR2 YYDKDF (reference sequence). Trimming stripped 5 bases from V and 11 bases from J, with 19 bases between. The CDR3 is made up of 14 amino acids. Here the CDR3 reads CATSSNREVGTQHL. Written as DNA, the CDR3 is TGTGCCACCAGCTCCAACCGGGAGGTTGGGACCCAGCATCTT.

The rearrangement uses TRBV11-2 and TRBJ2-1, with 9 positions matching TRBD1. V lost 5 bases to trimming and J lost 10 bases; unmatched junction nucleotides: 9. The CDR3 has 14 amino acids. The germline V gene encodes CDR1 SGHAT and CDR2 FQNNGV. CDR3 region: CASSRPGQGWEQFF. CDR3 bases: TGTGCCAGCAGCAGACCGGGACAGGGATGGGAGCAGTTCTTC. Using reference TRBV11-2 and TRBJ2-1 for the parts outside the CDR3, the full variable domain is EAGVAQSPRYKIIEKRQSVAFWCNPISGHATLYWYQQILGQGPKLLIQFQNNGVVDDSQLPKDRFSAERLKGVDSTLKIQPAKLEDSAVYLCASSRPGQGWEQFFGPGTRLTVL.

This chain joins TRBV6-6 and TRBJ1-2; 7 bases map to TRBD1. The CDR3 consists of 15 residues. The V gene's germline CDR1 is MNHNY and CDR2 SVGAGI (reference sequence). J lost 7 bases, V lost 0 bases, and 8 bases had no gene match. The CDR3 is CASSYSATGAGGYTF. CDR3 nucleotide sequence: TGTGCCAGCAGTTACTCCGCAACAGGGGCGGGTGGCTACACCTTC.

This clone was seen a handful of times. The CDR3 is CASRGTGGDEKLFF. CDR3 nucleotide sequence: TGTGCCAGCAGGGGGACAGGGGGCGACGAAAAACTGTTTTTT. V is TRBV28 and J is TRBJ1-4, with 12 bases aligning to TRBD1. The CDR3 has 14 amino acids. Looked up from germline, CDR1 is MDHEN and CDR2 is SYDVKM. J gave up 8 bases and V 6 bases, and 4 bases lay outside the gene matches.

The chain recombines TRBV27 with TRBJ2-5; 9 bases match TRBD2. The assigned J gene may be wrong: the sequence end matches TRBJ2-7 better. Germline V CDR1 and CDR2: MNHEY, SMNVEV (reference sequence). This CDR3 has 15 residues. The CDR3 sequence: CASSFKAGGLYEQYF. The CDR3 DNA reads TGTGCCAGCAGTTTTAAGGCGGGAGGGCTGTACGAGCAGTACTTC.

The chain combines TRBV2 with TRBJ1-2; possible D gene TRBD1, 6 bases. V was cut by 4 bases and J by 4 bases, with 13 bases left in between. This CDR3 region has 14 residues. Germline V gene sequence: CDR1 SNHLY, CDR2 FYNNEI. This CDR3 is CASSVQGLIYGYTF. CDR3 nucleotides: TGTGCCAGCAGTGTACAGGGCTTAATCTATGGCTACACCTTC. Drawing the rest from reference TRBV2 and TRBJ1-2, the complete variable domain is EPEVTQTPSHQVTQMGQEVILRCVPISNHLYFYWYRQILGQKVEFLVSFYNNEISEKSEIFDDQFSVERPDGSNFTLKIRSTKLEDSAMYFCASSVQGLIYGYTFGSGTRLTVV.

This sequence joins TRBV5-1 and TRBJ2-1; 10 bases fit TRBD1. The CDR3 consists of 17 residues. J was trimmed by 0 bases and V by 4 bases; bases with no gene match: 7. In germline, CDR1 is SGHRS, CDR2 YFSETQ. The CDR3 DNA is TGCGCCAGCAGCCGGGACAGGGGCTCTAGCTCCTACAATGAGCAGTTCTTC. Its translation is CASSRDRGSSSYNEQFF.

This clone has only one observation. J is TRBJ1-1 and V is TRBV19; D gene uncertain. Deletions cut 6 bases from V and 10 bases from J, with 15 bases between. CDR1 LNHDA and CDR2 SQIVND come from the germline V gene (reference sequence). The CDR3 has 12 residues. In nucleotides, the CDR3 is TGTGCCAGTAGCACTACCAGAACGGCAGCTTTCTTT. Translation gives CASSTTRTAAFF.

V usage is TRBV19 and J usage is TRBJ2-1; 8 bases map to TRBD2. There are 15 residues in the CDR3. The germline V gene has CDR1 LNHDA and CDR2 SQIVND (reference sequence). The V segment lost 3 bases and the J segment 6 bases; nucleotides outside the gene matches: 7. In DNA form, the CDR3 reads TGTGCCAGTAGTATCCAGCTAGCGGGTTCCAATGAGCAGTTCTTC. Amino acids: CASSIQLAGSNEQFF.

The chain links TRBV5-1 to TRBJ2-5, with 7 bases identical to TRBD1. Unmatched junction bases numbered 3, after V lost 1 base and J lost 0 bases. The CDR3 is 15 amino acids. The germline CDR1 and CDR2 sequences are SGHRS and YFSETQ. The CDR3 bases are TGCGCCAGCAGCTTGAAAGGGACAGACCAAGAGACCCAGTACTTC. It is translated as CASSLKGTDQETQYF. The complete variable domain, with remaining parts taken from reference TRBV5-1 and TRBJ2-5, reads KAGVTQTPRYLIKTRGQQVTLSCSPISGHRSVSWYQQTPGQGLQFLFEYFSETQRNKGNFPGRFSGRQFSNSRSEMNVSTLELGDSALYLCASSLKGTDQETQYFGPGTRLLVL.

This chain links TRBV5-1 with TRBJ2-1; D unresolved. The CDR3 loop spans 15 amino acids. Germline-derived CDR1 and CDR2 are SGHRS and YFSETQ. Between the trimmed V and J ends, which lost 2 bases and 1 base, there was a span of 10 bases. In DNA, the CDR3 is TGCGCCAGCAGCTTAAGTCTCCAGTCCTACAATGAGCAGTTCTTC. Its translation: CASSLSLQSYNEQFF.

The rearrangement uses TRBV28 and TRBJ2-1; 9 bases are shared with TRBD2. The V and J ends lost 3 bases and 7 bases, in that order; junction bases with no gene match: 7. This CDR3 has 15 amino acids. CDR1 is MDHEN and CDR2 is SYDVKM in the germline V gene. CDR3 DNA: TGTGCCAGCAGTTTCTTAGCGGGAGTTGGGAATGAGCAGTTCTTC. Its protein product is CASSFLAGVGNEQFF.

This clone has more than one count but fewer than ten. The chain has TRBV28 and TRBJ1-2; possible D gene TRBD1, 5 bases. From germline, CDR1 is MDHEN and CDR2 SYDVKM. V lost 3 bases to trimming and J lost 0 bases, with 14 bases between them. The CDR3 consists of 16 residues. The CDR3 spells CASSFSQGPANYGYTF. CDR3 in DNA: TGTGCCAGCAGTTTCTCCCAGGGCCCTGCTAACTATGGCTACACCTTC.

The gene calls are TRBV19 and TRBJ1-1; D is unresolved. Trimming pared 6 bases from V and 1 base from J, leaving 21 bases between. Germline V lookup: CDR1 LNHDA, CDR2 SQIVND (reference sequence). This CDR3 has 17 residues. CDR3 DNA sequence: TGTGCCAGTAGCCCCTCGGTTTATCAACAGCCGAACACTGAAGCTTTCTTT. It codes for CASSPSVYQQPNTEAFF.

In this sample, this clone turned up a few times. V is TRBV13 and J is TRBJ1-3; D may be TRBD1 (6 bases). In germline, CDR1 is PRHDT, CDR2 FYEKMQ (reference sequence). The CDR3 runs to 14 residues. V lost 5 bases and J lost 0, with 8 bases in between. CDR3 region: CASSRTDSGNTIYF. Here the CDR3 DNA reads TGTGCCAGCAGCAGGACAGACTCTGGAAACACCATATATTTT.

The chain is built from TRBV7-4 and TRBJ2-7, with D possibly matching TRBD2 (5 bases). CDR3 size: 17 residues. V shed 7 bases and J shed 3 bases, with 25 bases lying between them. Germline V gene data show CDR1 as SGHVT and CDR2 as SQSDAQ. CDR3 residues: CASNLRRNRASLYEQYF. CDR3 sequence (DNA): TGTGCCAGCAACCTTAGGAGGAACAGAGCCAGCCTCTACGAGCAGTACTTC.

This rearrangement joins TRBV4-3 to TRBJ2-3, with unresolved D. The CDR3 totals 13 residues. Germline CDR1 reads LGHNA; CDR2 reads YSLEER. V dropped 4 bases and J dropped 6 bases, with 11 bases sitting between them. The CDR3, as DNA: TGCGCCAGCAGCCCCTTAGTTACGGATACGCAGTATTTT. It is translated as CASSPLVTDTQYF.

The V and J genes are TRBV5-1 and TRBJ2-5; D perhaps matches TRBD2 (5 bases). The CDR3 length is 15 residues. V lost 4 bases and J lost 4, with 17 bases in between. The germline V gene encodes CDR1 SGHRS and CDR2 YFSETQ. The CDR3 nucleotides read TGCGCCAGCAGCCGGGATGGGGTCGGAGGAGAGACCCAGTACTTC. It is translated as CASSRDGVGGETQYF.

This clone was counted between two and nine times. V gene TRBV12-2 combines with J gene TRBJ2-3; the table's D call of TRBD2 was not tested on the DNA. TRBV12-2 represents a pseudogene. The CDR3 spans 15 residues. CDR3 region: CASRPFSGCTDTQYF. The CDR3 DNA follows: TGTGCAAGTCGCCCTTTTAGCGGATGCACAGATACGCAGTATTTT.

This clone was seen a handful of times. The chain couples TRBV10-3 to TRBJ1-4; 7 bases are a match to TRBD1. CDR1 is ENHRY, CDR2 SYGVKD, per germline. The CDR3 is 13 residues long. The junction had 5 bases not matched to a gene; V was cut back by 10 bases and J by 3 bases. As DNA, the CDR3 is TGTGCCACCGGACAGGAGTCTAATGAAAAACTGTTTTTT. Amino acids: CATGQESNEKLFF.

The chain recombines TRBV18 with TRBJ2-1; 7 bases map to TRBD2. The CDR3 sequence is 15 residues long. J gave up 7 bases and V 1 base, and 7 bases lay outside the gene matches. Germline V gene lookup returns CDR1 KGHSH and CDR2 LQKENI. CDR3 residues: CASSPQAGDENEQFF. The CDR3 DNA reads TGTGCCAGCTCACCACAGGCGGGAGATGAGAATGAGCAGTTCTTC.

The chain carries TRBV28 and TRBJ1-3; D gene unclear. V was shortened by 2 bases and J by 0 bases, with 5 bases between the two germline ends. CDR1 is MDHEN and CDR2 is SYDVKM in the germline V gene. The CDR3 loop spans 14 amino acids. The DNA for the CDR3 is TGTGCCAGCAGTTTACTGAGCTCTGGAAACACCATATATTTT. Encoded protein: CASSLLSSGNTIYF.

Concerning this clone: The junction differs from germline at one of its ends, possibly a read error. The chain has TRBV7-7 and TRBJ2-2, with D perhaps TRBD1 (5 bases). The CDR3 totals 14 residues. CDR1 is SSHAT and CDR2 is FNYEAQ in the germline V gene (reference sequence). The CDR3, as DNA: TGTGCTAGCAGCCTGGGGCGCGCCACCGGGGAGCTGTTTTTT. This sequence encodes CASSLGRATGELFF.

The chain uses TRBV19 and TRBJ1-1, with TRBD1 identical over 9 bases. Trimming removed 4 bases from V and 1 base from J; junction bases left unmatched: 4. CDR3 length: 15 residues. Per germline, CDR1 LNHDA and CDR2 SQIVND (reference sequence). CDR3 in DNA: TGTGCCAGTAGTAAGGGACAGGGACCGAACACTGAAGCTTTCTTT. Its translation is CASSKGQGPNTEAFF.

The rearrangement links TRBV5-3 to TRBJ2-7; D may be TRBD1 (5 bases). TRBV5-3 is flagged as an ORF with uncertain function. The CDR3 is made up of 14 amino acids. Trimming left V 3 bases short and J 4 bases short, with 14 bases between. CDR3 loop: CARSSVGVFYEQYF. The CDR3 DNA follows: TGTGCCAGAAGCTCCGTAGGGGTTTTTTACGAGCAGTACTTC.

The chain has TRBV29-1 and TRBJ2-3, with D possibly TRBD1 on 6 matching bases. The CDR3 extends over 19 amino acids. Germline loops: CDR1 SQVTM, CDR2 ANQGSEA. With 0 bases removed from V and 6 bases from J, the gap between germline ends came to 28 bases. This chain's CDR3 is CSVEDRLGVRGNWGDTQYF. Written as DNA, the CDR3 is TGCAGCGTTGAAGATCGGCTGGGAGTCAGGGGAAACTGGGGCGATACGCAGTATTTT.

This clone is medium-sized within its sample. This sequence joins TRBV10-3 and TRBJ1-1; D remains unclear. The CDR3 covers 15 residues. Trimming shortened V by 0 bases and J by 0 bases, and 8 bases separated the two germline ends. Germline V gene lookup returns CDR1 ENHRY and CDR2 SYGVKD. The CDR3 protein is CAISESQDLNTEAFF. In DNA form, the CDR3 reads TGTGCCATCAGTGAGTCTCAAGACTTGAACACTGAAGCTTTCTTT.

As to this clone: Other DNA sequences from this sample encode an identical CDR3 as well. V and J are TRBV7-2 and TRBJ2-5; perhaps TRBD1 as D (7 bases). The CDR3 length is 15 residues. Deletions cut 6 bases from V and 5 bases from J, with 19 bases between. Germline CDR1 reads SGHTA; CDR2 reads FQGNSA. This CDR3 reads CASSFNKGAGETQYF. The DNA of the CDR3 is TGTGCCAGCAGTTTCAATAAGGGGGCGGGGGAGACCCAGTACTTC.

This clone was picked up a small number of times. This chain's CDR3 is CASSEWADDSGNTIYF. The CDR3 coding sequence is TGTGCCAGCAGTGAGTGGGCCGACGACTCTGGAAACACCATATATTTT. The rearrangement uses TRBV6-1 and TRBJ1-3; D not certain. The germline V gene has CDR1 MNHNS and CDR2 SASEGT. The V end lost 3 bases, the J end lost 0 bases, and 12 bases lay between the germline ends. CDR3 length: 16 amino acids.

The rearrangement links TRBV27 to TRBJ2-2, with no clear D. Germline assignment: CDR1 MNHEY and CDR2 SMNVEV (reference sequence). CDR3 size: 13 residues. The V and J ends lost 6 bases and 2 bases respectively, with 7 bases between them. CDR3 bases: TGTGCCAGCAGGCGTATAAACACCGGGGAGCTGTTTTTT. It yields the protein CASRRINTGELFF.